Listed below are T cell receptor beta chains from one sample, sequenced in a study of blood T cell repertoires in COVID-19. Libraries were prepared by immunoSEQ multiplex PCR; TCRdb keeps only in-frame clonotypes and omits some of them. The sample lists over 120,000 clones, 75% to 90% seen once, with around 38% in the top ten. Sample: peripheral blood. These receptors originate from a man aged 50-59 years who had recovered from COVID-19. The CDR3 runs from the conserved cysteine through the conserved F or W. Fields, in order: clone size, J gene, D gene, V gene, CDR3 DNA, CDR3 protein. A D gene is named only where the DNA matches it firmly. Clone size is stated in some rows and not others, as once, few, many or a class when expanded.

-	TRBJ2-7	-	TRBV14	TGTGCCAGCAGCCATCTCGTCTCGGACAGGAGGGGCGAGCAGTACTTC	CASSHLVSDRRGEQYF
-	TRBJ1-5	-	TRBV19	TGTGCCAGTAGTATGGGCAGGGGCGGGCATCAGCCCCAGCATTTT	CASSMGRGGHQPQHF
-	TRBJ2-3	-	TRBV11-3	TGTGCCAGCAGCTTAGGCAGTGTCACAGATACGCAGTATTTT	CASSLGSVTDTQYF
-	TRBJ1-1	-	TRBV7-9	TGTGCCAGCAGCTTAGATAGGTCGGGGGGCACTGAAGCTTTCTTT	CASSLDRSGGTEAFF
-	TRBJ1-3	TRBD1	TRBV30	TGTGCCTTGGGTGTAACGGCCGAAACTCCGGGACAGAGAATCATCTCTGGAAACACCATATATTTT	CALGVTAETPGQRIISGNTIYF
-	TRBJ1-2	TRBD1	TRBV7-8	TGTGCCAGCAGCTTAGGGATCAAACCCGGGACAGGGACCAACTATGGCTACACCTTC	CASSLGIKPGTGTNYGYTF
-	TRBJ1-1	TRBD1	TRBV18	TGTGCCAGCTCACCTTCGCTAATTGGGACAGGGGGGACCGCTGAAGCTTTCTTT	CASSPSLIGTGGTAEAFF
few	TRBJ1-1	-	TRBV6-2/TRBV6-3	TGTGCCAGCAGTTACTCGAGGGGGGGGAGCGAGAACACTGAAGCTTTCTTT	CASSYSRGGSENTEAFF
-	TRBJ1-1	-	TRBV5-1	TGCGCCAGCAGCTTTAGCGGGGTGGGAATTGAAGCTTTCTTT	CASSFSGVGIEAFF
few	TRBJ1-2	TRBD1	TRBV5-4	TGTGCCAGCACTTATCCAGGGGGCGAAAACTATGGCTACACCTTC	CASTYPGGENYGYTF
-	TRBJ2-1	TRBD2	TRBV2	TGTGCCAGCAGTGAAGGGTTTGTAGCGGGGGGTTACAATGAGCAGTTCTTC	CASSEGFVAGGYNEQFF
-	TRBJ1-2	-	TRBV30	TGTGCCTGGAGTGTATCGGACAGTGGCTACACCTTC	CAWSVSDSGYTF
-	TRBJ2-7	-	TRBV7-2	TGTGCCAGCAGCTTAGAGAGGGAGTTCGACGAGCAGTACTTC	CASSLEREFDEQYF
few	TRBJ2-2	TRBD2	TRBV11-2	TGTGCCAGCAGACGCCCCGGGACTAGGGGCACCGGGGAGCTGTTTTTT	CASRRPGTRGTGELFF
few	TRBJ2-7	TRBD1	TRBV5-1	TGCGCCAGCTGCCGGGACAGTAACTACGAGCAGTACTTC	CASCRDSNYEQYF
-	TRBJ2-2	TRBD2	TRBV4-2	TGTGCCAGCAGCCAAGATCGGGGGGTCACCGGGGAGCTGTTTTTT	CASSQDRGVTGELFF
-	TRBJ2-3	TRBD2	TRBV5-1	TGCGCCAGCAGCCTGACTAGCGGCCCCGCAGATACGCAGTATTTT	CASSLTSGPADTQYF